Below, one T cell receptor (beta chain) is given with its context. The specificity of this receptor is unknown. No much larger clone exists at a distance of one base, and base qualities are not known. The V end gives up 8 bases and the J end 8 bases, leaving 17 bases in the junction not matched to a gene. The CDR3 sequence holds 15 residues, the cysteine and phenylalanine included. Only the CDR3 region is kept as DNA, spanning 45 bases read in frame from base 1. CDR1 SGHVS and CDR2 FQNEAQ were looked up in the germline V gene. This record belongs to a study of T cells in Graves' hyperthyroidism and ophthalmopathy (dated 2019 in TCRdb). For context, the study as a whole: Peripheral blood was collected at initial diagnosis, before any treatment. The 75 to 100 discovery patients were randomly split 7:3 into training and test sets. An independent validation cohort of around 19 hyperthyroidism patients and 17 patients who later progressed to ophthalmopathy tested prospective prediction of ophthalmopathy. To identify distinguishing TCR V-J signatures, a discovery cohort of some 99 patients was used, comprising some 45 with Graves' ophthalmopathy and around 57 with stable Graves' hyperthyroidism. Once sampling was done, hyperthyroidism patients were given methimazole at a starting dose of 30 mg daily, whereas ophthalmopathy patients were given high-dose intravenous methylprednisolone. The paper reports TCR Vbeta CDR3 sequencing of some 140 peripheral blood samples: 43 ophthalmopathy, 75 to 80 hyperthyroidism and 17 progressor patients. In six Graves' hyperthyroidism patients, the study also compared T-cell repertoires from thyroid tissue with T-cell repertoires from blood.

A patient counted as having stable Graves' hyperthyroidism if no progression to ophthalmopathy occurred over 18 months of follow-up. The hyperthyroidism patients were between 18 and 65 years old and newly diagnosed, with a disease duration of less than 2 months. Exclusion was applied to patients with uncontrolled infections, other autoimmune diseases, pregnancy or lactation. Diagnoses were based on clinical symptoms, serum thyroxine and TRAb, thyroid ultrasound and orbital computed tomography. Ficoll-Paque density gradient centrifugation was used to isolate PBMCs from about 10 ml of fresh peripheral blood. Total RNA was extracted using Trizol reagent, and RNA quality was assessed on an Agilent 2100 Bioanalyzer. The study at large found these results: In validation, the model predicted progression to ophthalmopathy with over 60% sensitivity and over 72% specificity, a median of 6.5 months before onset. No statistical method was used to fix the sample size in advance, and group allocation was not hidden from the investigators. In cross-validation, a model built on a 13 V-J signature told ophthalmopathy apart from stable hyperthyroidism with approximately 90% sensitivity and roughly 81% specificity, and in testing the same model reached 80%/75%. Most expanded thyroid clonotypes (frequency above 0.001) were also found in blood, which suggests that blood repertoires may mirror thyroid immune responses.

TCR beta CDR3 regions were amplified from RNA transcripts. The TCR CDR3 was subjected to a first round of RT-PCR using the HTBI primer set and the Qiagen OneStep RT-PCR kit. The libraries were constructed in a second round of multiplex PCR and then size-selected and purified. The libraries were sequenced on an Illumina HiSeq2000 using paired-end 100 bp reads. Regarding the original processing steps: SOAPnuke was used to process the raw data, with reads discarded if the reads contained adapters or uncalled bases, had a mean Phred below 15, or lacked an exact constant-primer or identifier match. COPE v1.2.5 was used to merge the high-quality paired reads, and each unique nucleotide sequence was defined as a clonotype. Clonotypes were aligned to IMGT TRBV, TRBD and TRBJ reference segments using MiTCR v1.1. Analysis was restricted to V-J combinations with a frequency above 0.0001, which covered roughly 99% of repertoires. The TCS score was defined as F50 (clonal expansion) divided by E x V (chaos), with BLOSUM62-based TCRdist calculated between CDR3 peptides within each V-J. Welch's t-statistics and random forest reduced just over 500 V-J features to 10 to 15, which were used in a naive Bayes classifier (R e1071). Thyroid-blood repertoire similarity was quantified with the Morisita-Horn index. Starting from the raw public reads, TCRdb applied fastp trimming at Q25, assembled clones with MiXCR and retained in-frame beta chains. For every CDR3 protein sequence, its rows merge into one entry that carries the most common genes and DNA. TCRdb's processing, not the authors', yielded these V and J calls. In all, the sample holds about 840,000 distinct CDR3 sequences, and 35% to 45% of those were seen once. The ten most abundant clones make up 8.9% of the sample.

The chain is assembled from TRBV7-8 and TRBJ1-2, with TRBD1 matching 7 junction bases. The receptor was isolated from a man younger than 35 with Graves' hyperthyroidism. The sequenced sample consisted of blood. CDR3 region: CASLPPPGTATGYTF. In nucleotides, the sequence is TGTGCCAGCTTGCCCCCCCCGGGGACAGCCACGGGCTACACCTTC.